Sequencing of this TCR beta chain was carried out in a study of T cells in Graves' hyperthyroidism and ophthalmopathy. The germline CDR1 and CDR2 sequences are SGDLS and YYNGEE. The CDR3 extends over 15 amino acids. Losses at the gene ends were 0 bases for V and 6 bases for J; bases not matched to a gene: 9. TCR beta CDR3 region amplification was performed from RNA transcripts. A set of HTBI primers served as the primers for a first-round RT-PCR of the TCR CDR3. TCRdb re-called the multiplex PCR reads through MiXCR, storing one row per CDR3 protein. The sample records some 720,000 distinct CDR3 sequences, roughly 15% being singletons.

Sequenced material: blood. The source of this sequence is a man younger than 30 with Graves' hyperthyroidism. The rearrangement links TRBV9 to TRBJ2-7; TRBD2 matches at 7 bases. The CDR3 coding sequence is TGTGCCAGCAGCGTAGGGGGGGGAAGAGCCCCCGAGCAGTACTTC. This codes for CASSVGGGRAPEQYF. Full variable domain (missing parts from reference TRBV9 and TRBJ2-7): DSGVTQTPKHLITATGQRVTLRCSPRSGDLSVYWYQQSLDQGLQFLIQYYNGEERAKGNILERFSAQQFPDLHSELNLSSLELGDSALYFCASSVGGGRAPEQYFGPGTRLTVT.